A selection of T cell receptor beta chains follows, all from one sample in a study of regulatory T cells in long-lasting Graves disease. TCRdb re-called the multiplex PCR reads with MiXCR, one entry per CDR3 protein. The sample includes about 440,000 distinct CDR3 sequences, over 15% of them seen just once. These data also formed part of another study, on T cells in Graves' hyperthyroidism and ophthalmopathy.

The sample was peripheral blood mononuclear cells (PBMCs), taken at new diagnosis, from a patient treated with antithyroid drugs. All receptors derive from a woman between 18 and 29 years old with Graves disease. CDR3s include the opening cysteine and the closing phenylalanine or tryptophan. D genes are given only for firm matches. Size tells how often a clone was seen (once, few, many) or the class of an expanded clone, and some rows leave it out.

J,V,size,D,DNA,CDR3
TRBJ2-2,TRBV12-3/TRBV12-4,-,-,TGTGCCAGCAATTTGCATCGCGGGGGAGGCAGAGGGGGGCTGTTTTTT,CASNLHRGGGRGGLFF
TRBJ2-5,TRBV7-8,few,TRBD1,TGTGCCAGCAGCTTAATTCCGGGACAGCAAGAGACCCAGTACTTC,CASSLIPGQQETQYF
TRBJ2-5,TRBV30,many,-,TGTGCCTGGAGTCCAAGAGGCAGGGGCCAAGAGACCCAGTACTTC,CAWSPRGRGQETQYF
TRBJ1-4,TRBV20-1,-,-,TGCAGTGCTACGACAGGAGCGAATGAAAAACTGTTTTTT,CSATTGANEKLFF
TRBJ2-3,TRBV20-1,few,-,TGCAGTGCTAGAGATCTTTTGGCATCTAGCACAGATACGCAGTATTTT,CSARDLLASSTDTQYF
TRBJ2-1,TRBV5-4,-,TRBD2,TGTGCCAGCACCTCGACTAGCCGGCAGTTCTTC,CASTSTSRQFF
TRBJ2-1,TRBV5-1,-,-,TGCGCCAGCAGCTTGGGGAACAACAATGAGCAGTTCTTC,CASSLGNNNEQFF
TRBJ1-1,TRBV28,many,-,TGTGCCAGCAGCCAAATGGGGAACACTGAAGCTTTCTTT,CASSQMGNTEAFF
TRBJ2-3,TRBV20-1,many,TRBD2,TGCAGTGCTAGAGATTCACTAGCGGGAGTAAATACGCAGTATTTT,CSARDSLAGVNTQYF
TRBJ1-4,TRBV2,many,-,TGTGCCAGCAGTGTCGGTTTCGAAGGGCCCAAAAAACTGTTTTTT,CASSVGFEGPKKLFF
TRBJ1-2,TRBV2,-,TRBD1,TGTACCAGCAGTGAAGACAGGGGGGTCTTCGGTGGCTACACCTTC,CTSSEDRGVFGGYTF
TRBJ2-1,TRBV7-8,many,-,TGTGCCAGCAGCTTAGTTCCTAGCGAGAGACAAAACAATGAGCAGTTCTTC,CASSLVPSERQNNEQFF
TRBJ2-7,TRBV28,many,TRBD2,TGTGCCAGCGTGGGACTAGCGGTTGGGCCCTCCTACGAGCAGTACTTC,CASVGLAVGPSYEQYF
TRBJ2-7,TRBV15,few,TRBD1,TGTGCCACCAGCAGACAGCAGGGGGCTAAGGACGAGCAGTACTTC,CATSRQQGAKDEQYF
TRBJ2-1,TRBV6-1,many,TRBD2,TGTGCCAGCAGAAGACCGGGACTAGCGGGTAATGAGCAGTTCTTC,CASRRPGLAGNEQFF
TRBJ2-1,TRBV9,few,-,TGTGCCAGCAGCCTGGCTAGCATCCACAATGAGCAGTTCTTC,CASSLASIHNEQFF
TRBJ1-2,TRBV6-1,few,-,TGTGCCAGCAGTGGGACAGACTACTATGGCTACACCTTC,CASSGTDYYGYTF
TRBJ2-1,TRBV27,-,-,TGTGCCAGCAGTTCACTAGAGGGTGAGCAGTTCTTC,CASSSLEGEQFF
TRBJ1-1,TRBV6-4,many,TRBD1,TGTGCCAGCAGTGAATCCGGGACAGGGGGCAGTGAAGCTTTCTTT,CASSESGTGGSEAFF
TRBJ2-7,TRBV20-1,many,-,TGCAGTGCTAGAGATACCCCTCCGAGGGGCGAGCAGTACTTC,CSARDTPPRGEQYF
TRBJ2-7,TRBV3-1,many,TRBD2,TGTGCCAGCAGCCAAGGGCTCACCGGGAGGGTCTACGAGCAGTACTTC,CASSQGLTGRVYEQYF
TRBJ2-2,TRBV24-1,-,TRBD1,TGTGCCACCAGTGATTTGGGGACAGGGGGCGCGACGAACACCGGGGAGCTGTTTTTT,CATSDLGTGGATNTGELFF
TRBJ1-1,TRBV30,few,-,TGTGCCTGGACAGGGGTCCTGAACACTGAAGCTTTCTTT,CAWTGVLNTEAFF
TRBJ2-3,TRBV24-1,few,TRBD1,TGTGCCACCAGTGACCTGGGACAGGGGGCCAGAGATACGCAGTATTTT,CATSDLGQGARDTQYF
TRBJ2-5,TRBV12-3/TRBV12-4,many,TRBD2,TGTGCCAGCAGTTCCGGGACTAGCGGGAGGAAGACCCAGTACTTC,CASSSGTSGRKTQYF
TRBJ1-2,TRBV28,many,-,TGTGCCAGCAGTTTACCAGGGGAAGATGGCTACACCTTC,CASSLPGEDGYTF
TRBJ2-7,TRBV2,-,TRBD1,TGTGCCAGCAGGACAGGGTTCGACGAGCAGTACTTC,CASRTGFDEQYF
TRBJ1-1,TRBV6-1,few,-,TGTGCCAGCAGCCGGAGGGAAGTGGGCACTGAAGCTTTCTTT,CASSRREVGTEAFF
TRBJ2-3,TRBV14,medium-sized,-,TGTGCCAGCAGCCAAGAAGATCCAGGGGACTACACAGATACGCAGTATTTT,CASSQEDPGDYTDTQYF
TRBJ2-7,TRBV7-9,many,TRBD1,TGTGCCAGCAGCCCGGGACAGGGTAACGAGCAGTACTTC,CASSPGQGNEQYF
TRBJ2-1,TRBV14,-,TRBD2,TGTGCCAGCACCGAACTAGCGGCCAATGAGCAGTTCTTC,CASTELAANEQFF
TRBJ2-7,TRBV7-8,few,-,TGTGCCAGCAGCTTAGCTGGAGCTAGCGTCTCCTACGAGCAGTACTTC,CASSLAGASVSYEQYF
TRBJ2-1,TRBV12-3/TRBV12-4,many,-,TGTGCCAGCCTCCCCATGCCCTCGAGCTCCTACAATGAGCAGTTCTTC,CASLPMPSSSYNEQFF
TRBJ2-5,TRBV12-3/TRBV12-4,many,TRBD2,TGTGCCAGCAGTTCTAGGACTAGCGGGAGGGCCGGGGAAGAGACCCAGTACTTC,CASSSRTSGRAGEETQYF
TRBJ2-5,TRBV7-2,few,TRBD2,TGTGCCAGCAGCTTAGCCTCCCTAGCGGAAAAAGAGACCCAGTACTTC,CASSLASLAEKETQYF
TRBJ2-1,TRBV12-3/TRBV12-4,many,TRBD2,TGTGCCAGCAGTTTAACTAGCGGGATCCACCGCTCCTACAATGAGCAGTTCTTC,CASSLTSGIHRSYNEQFF
TRBJ2-3,TRBV3-1,many,TRBD2,TGTGCCAGCAGGCGACTAGCGGAGAAGGGTGATACGCAGTATTTT,CASRRLAEKGDTQYF
TRBJ2-3,TRBV3-1,many,-,TGTGCCAGCAGCCGAGAAGGGGGACATCCTACGCAGTATTTT,CASSREGGHPTQYF
TRBJ2-3,TRBV7-2,few,-,TGTGCCAGCAGCTTATGGTCAGGGGAAGATACGCAGTATTTT,CASSLWSGEDTQYF
TRBJ2-2,TRBV15,few,-,TGTGCCACCAGCAGAGATCTTACCGGGGAGCTGTTTTTT,CATSRDLTGELFF
TRBJ1-1,TRBV5-6,-,-,TGTGCCAGCAGCAGGTTCGGGAACACTGAAGCTTTCTTT,CASSRFGNTEAFF
TRBJ1-6,TRBV12-3/TRBV12-4,-,-,TGTGCCAGCACCGACGGACGGATCCTAAATTCACCCCTCCACTTT,CASTDGRILNSPLHF
TRBJ2-5,TRBV29-1,many,-,TGCAGCGGCCGTACAGGGAACCAAGAGACCCAGTACTTC,CSGRTGNQETQYF